The rows below give T cell receptor beta chains drawn from one sample of a study of blood T cell repertoires in COVID-19. Profiled with immunoSEQ multiplex PCR; TCRdb holds only in-frame clones, not every one. The sample yields tens of thousands of clones, 80% to 90% seen once. The sample taken for sequencing was peripheral blood. Receptors were obtained from a man in his fifties or sixties with acute or convalescent COVID-19. Both conserved end residues are part of each CDR3. The D gene is left open where the match is weak. Some rows mark clone size as missing; the rest say once, few, many or name a class of expanded clone.

length: 15; size: NA; V: TRBV2; D: NA; J: TRBJ2-7; DNA: TGTGCCAGCAGTGAGGCAGAGCCCCGGACTCGAGAGCAGTACTTC; CDR3: CASSEAEPRTREQYF
length: 13; size: NA; V: TRBV5-1; D: TRBD1; J: TRBJ2-3; DNA: TGCGCCAGCAACAGGGGGAGCACAGATACGCAGTATTTT; CDR3: CASNRGSTDTQYF
length: 18; size: few; V: TRBV27; D: NA; J: TRBJ1-5; DNA: TGTGCCAGCAGCTCACTCGGACGGACGAGGGTGGGGAATCAGCCCCAGCATTTT; CDR3: CASSSLGRTRVGNQPQHF
length: 15; size: NA; V: TRBV19; D: NA; J: TRBJ2-4; DNA: TGTGCCAGTAGTCTTACTTTGGGGGGGCCAAACATTCAGTACTTC; CDR3: CASSLTLGGPNIQYF
length: 14; size: few; V: TRBV27; D: NA; J: TRBJ1-3; DNA: TGTGCCAGCAGTTTAGCAGGGACTGGAAACACCATATATTTT; CDR3: CASSLAGTGNTIYF
length: 13; size: NA; V: TRBV6-5; D: NA; J: TRBJ1-6; DNA: TGTGCCAGCACTATCTCCTATAATTCACCCCTCCACTTT; CDR3: CASTISYNSPLHF
length: 16; size: NA; V: TRBV7-9; D: TRBD1; J: TRBJ1-1; DNA: TGTGCCAGCAGCAGTCCCAGCGGACAGGGGGACACTGAAGCTTTCTTT; CDR3: CASSSPSGQGDTEAFF
length: 13; size: once; V: TRBV5-1; D: TRBD2; J: TRBJ2-1; DNA: TGCGCCAGCAGCTTCCTAGCGGGGGGTGAGCAGTTCTTC; CDR3: CASSFLAGGEQFF
length: 13; size: NA; V: TRBV19; D: TRBD1; J: TRBJ2-4; DNA: TGTGCCAGTAGTGTGGGACAGGGCGGAATTCAGTACTTC; CDR3: CASSVGQGGIQYF
length: 12; size: NA; V: TRBV5-6; D: NA; J: TRBJ2-7; DNA: TGTGCCAGCAGCTTCGGACAGACCGAGCAGTACTTC; CDR3: CASSFGQTEQYF
length: 14; size: NA; V: TRBV5-1; D: TRBD1; J: TRBJ2-3; DNA: TGCGCCAGCAGCCTACAGGGGGCTTCAGATACGCAGTATTTT; CDR3: CASSLQGASDTQYF
length: 14; size: NA; V: TRBV5-1; D: NA; J: TRBJ1-3; DNA: TGCGCCAGCAGCTTGGAGTCAGCTGGAAACACCATATATTTT; CDR3: CASSLESAGNTIYF
length: 17; size: NA; V: TRBV21-1; D: NA; J: TRBJ2-7; DNA: TGTGCCAGCAGCAAAGCGCTCCGGGACAGACTTTCCCACGAGCAGTACTTC; CDR3: CASSKALRDRLSHEQYF
length: 13; size: NA; V: TRBV2; D: NA; J: TRBJ1-6; DNA: TGTGCCAGCAGCAGGGAACGGAGTTCACCCCTCCACTTT; CDR3: CASSRERSSPLHF
length: 14; size: NA; V: TRBV2; D: NA; J: TRBJ1-5; DNA: TGTGCCAGCAGTGAGACGACGCGGGGTCAGCCCCAGCATTTT; CDR3: CASSETTRGQPQHF
length: 15; size: NA; V: TRBV30; D: NA; J: TRBJ1-1; DNA: TGTGCTTCTCTCAATCCCGGGACACAAAACACTGAAGCTTTCTTT; CDR3: CASLNPGTQNTEAFF